This entry describes one T cell receptor beta chain. What it binds is not known. The V end was cut by 2 bases, the J end by 5 bases, with 4 bases between. This CDR3 region has 12 residues. The germline CDR1 and CDR2 sequences are MNHEY and SVGAGI. The PCR made use of 60 Vbeta and 13 Jbeta primers. Libraries were prepared by immunoSEQ multiplex PCR; TCRdb keeps only in-frame clonotypes and omits some of them. The table shows roughly 260,000 clones, with about four fifths occurring only once. This specimen belongs to a study of cytomegalovirus exposure and HLA in healthy donors. Background on the study: The Caucasian-associated ancestry cluster held around four fifths of 398 genotyped donors.

Regarding the study as a whole: Per a prior analysis, the majority of TCR beta V segments were productive roughly 90% or roughly 30% of the time. Three chains linked to CMV were shown in vitro to be specific for CMV antigens. Despite most TCR sequences being rare, some public TCRs occurred in many donors.

The sequenced material came from PBMCs. This TCR was recovered from a middle-aged woman in good health and CMV-seropositive. V gene TRBV6-5 combines with J gene TRBJ1-5, with D uncertain. Here the CDR3 DNA reads TGTGCCAGCAGTTACGGCCATCAGCCCCAGCATTTT. This sequence encodes CASSYGHQPQHF.